This T cell receptor beta chain was observed in a study of beta chain features in type 1 diabetes. Study results and limitations: Patients with Type 1 diabetes showed moderately but significantly shorter TCRB CDR3s in all four CD4+ subsets. A greater similarity of naive, central memory and Treg TCRB repertoires was seen among patients than among healthy donors. PCR might favor shorter templates, equally in patients and controls.

This clone has a handful of counts. The antigen is unknown. Post-sort purity exceeded 98% for all sorted populations. Sequenced material consisted of expressed TCRB transcripts (all of the isolated RNA was reverse transcribed). The table came from immunoSEQ multiplex PCR; TCRdb's copy has only in-frame clones and leaves some out. The profile shows some 400,000 clones, approximately 15% of them singletons. The CDR3 has 17 residues. V was pared by 3 bases and J by 5 bases, with 22 bases between. Source material: naive CD4+ T cells from blood. The receptor was isolated from a woman aged 18-29 years in good health. The genes are TRBV23-1 and TRBJ2-5, with D maybe TRBD2 (5 bases). TRBV23-1 is sorted into the ORF group, with uncertain function. CDR3 protein: CASSHQTPGKKPETQYF. CDR3 nucleotides: TGCGCCAGCAGTCACCAGACCCCGGGAAAAAAGCCGGAGACCCAGTACTTC.